This T cell receptor beta chain was recorded in a study of siplizumab effects on memory and regulatory T cells. Trimming at V came to 0 bases and at J to 4 bases, leaving 5 bases not matched to a gene. The germline V gene encodes CDR1 PRHDT and CDR2 FYEKMQ (reference sequence). The CDR3 consists of 15 residues. The assay was immunoSEQ multiplex PCR, and TCRdb's table has in-frame clones only and misses some. Of about 50,000 clones in the sample, roughly 93% were seen once. The origin of this receptor is a human donor in good health. The sequencing sample was made of CD8+ T cells sorted from blood. The chain couples TRBV13 to TRBJ2-7; 8 positions agree with TRBD2. CDR3 sequence reads: CASSLGRGGIYEQYF. The CDR3 DNA reads TGTGCCAGCAGCTTAGGGCGCGGGGGGATTTACGAGCAGTACTTC.